One and the same sample provided the 19 T cell receptor beta chains below, sequenced in a study of cytomegalovirus exposure and HLA in healthy donors. Primers for the PCR totalled 60 Vbeta and 13 Jbeta. Clones were read by immunoSEQ multiplex PCR, and TCRdb kept only the in-frame ones, dropping some. The profile shows under 200,000 clones, roughly four fifths of them singletons. The sequencing input was PBMCs. These receptors were taken from a man aged 35 to 55 in good health and CMV-seronegative.

To note about this clone: The junction does not match germline at one end; this may be a read error. The chain carries TRBV7-9 and TRBJ2-3, with 8 positions matching TRBD1. This CDR3 is built from 15 residues. Germline-derived CDR1 and CDR2 are SEHNR and FQNEAQ (reference sequence). In DNA form, the CDR3 reads TGTTCCAGCAGCTTCCAGGGGGCCGGCACAGATACGCAGTATTTT. Its protein is CSSSFQGAGTDTQYF.

The V and J genes are TRBV11-3 and TRBJ2-1; 8 bases map to TRBD2. The CDR3 sequence is 15 residues long. From germline, CDR1 is SGHNT and CDR2 YENEEA. V lost 4 bases, J lost 6 bases, and 8 bases stayed unmatched. The CDR3 sequence is CASSSGTRRLNEQFF. CDR3 nucleotides: TGTGCCAGCAGCTCCGGGACTAGAAGGCTCAATGAGCAGTTCTTC.

The chain is built from TRBV25-1 and TRBJ2-1, with TRBD1 as a possible D gene (5 bases). The CDR3 is made up of 16 amino acids. From germline, CDR1 is MGHDK and CDR2 SYGVNS. Between the trimmed V and J ends, which lost 6 bases and 4 bases, there was a span of 19 bases. The DNA for the CDR3 is TGTGCCAGCAGCGTATTCCAGGGCAGCCAATACAATGAGCAGTTCTTC. Translated, it gives CASSVFQGSQYNEQFF.

This clone was seen a handful of times. The chain joins TRBV30 to TRBJ2-7; 9 bases line up with TRBD1. This CDR3 has 14 residues. V dropped 0 bases and J dropped 6; count of bases not matched to a gene: 6. Per the germline V gene, CDR1 is GTSNPN and CDR2 is SVGIG (reference sequence). The CDR3 DNA follows: TGTGCCTGGAGTGTAGACAGGGGGGTACTCGAGCAGTACTTC. Amino acids: CAWSVDRGVLEQYF.

The J gene is TRBJ1-4, the V gene TRBV11-2, with D unresolved. The CDR3 spans 13 residues. CDR1 and CDR2 from the germline V gene are SGHAT and FQNNGV. V lost 5 bases and J 8 bases, leaving 12 bases between the germline ends. Here the CDR3 reads CASSTTFQEKLFF. CDR3 bases: TGTGCCAGCAGCACTACATTTCAGGAAAAACTGTTTTTT.

A single count supports this clone. This sequence joins TRBV6-1 and TRBJ1-5, with 8 bases lining up with TRBD1. With 6 bases clipped from V and 2 bases from J, the junction kept 6 bases outside the gene matches. The CDR3 sequence is 15 residues long. Germline-derived CDR1 and CDR2 are MNHNS and SASEGT. The CDR3 region is CASSVQGVGNQPQHF. CDR3 DNA sequence: TGTGCCAGCAGCGTACAGGGGGTTGGCAATCAGCCCCAGCATTTT.

V usage is TRBV2 and J usage is TRBJ1-2, with D possibly matching TRBD1 (6 bases). CDR1 and CDR2 (germline): SNHLY, FYNNEI. Trimming took off 7 bases at V and 1 base at J, with 16 bases between the two ends. The CDR3 loop spans 15 amino acids. The CDR3 bases are TGTGCCAGCATTTCAGGACAGAACCTTAACTATGGCTACACCTTC. This codes for CASISGQNLNYGYTF.

The rearrangement links TRBV19 to TRBJ2-7; 8 bases line up with TRBD1. Unmatched junction bases numbered 6, after V lost 5 bases and J lost 6 bases. Germline CDR1 LNHDA, CDR2 SQIVND (reference sequence). The CDR3 loop spans 13 amino acids. The CDR3 DNA is TGTGCCAGTAGTCAAAGACAGGGGCGCGAGCAGTACGTC. The encoded protein is CASSQRQGREQYV.

This chain connects TRBV7-3 to TRBJ1-2, with D perhaps TRBD1 (5 bases). Looked up from germline, CDR1 is SGHTA and CDR2 is FQGTGA. V gave up 5 bases and J gave up 8 bases, with 15 bases separating them. CDR3 length equals 13 residues. The CDR3: CASSLRQGEGYTF. CDR3 DNA sequence: TGTGCCAGCAGCCTCCGGCAGGGCGAAGGCTACACCTTC.

This clone has only one observation. The J gene is TRBJ1-2, the V gene TRBV6-1; D is perhaps TRBD1 (5 bases). This CDR3 has 12 residues. Trimming took off 10 bases at V and 8 bases at J, with 17 bases between the two ends. The germline CDR1 and CDR2 sequences are MNHNS and SASEGT. CDR3 nucleotide sequence: TGTGCCATTGCGGGGCCTGGGAAGGGCTACACCTTC. It specifies CAIAGPGKGYTF.

This clone was observed a few times. The chain couples TRBV11-2 to TRBJ2-5; D gene ambiguous. V lost 1 base to trimming and J lost 3 bases, with 3 bases between them. The germline gives CDR1 SGHAT, CDR2 FQNNGV. The CDR3 spans 12 residues. The CDR3 nucleotides are TGTGCCAGCAGCTTAGTCGAAGAGACCCAGTACTTC. Its protein product is CASSLVEETQYF.

The chain joins TRBV6-5 to TRBJ1-2; tentative D call: TRBD1 (5 bases). V was trimmed by 4 bases and J by 0 bases, leaving 6 bases between them. Germline-derived CDR1 and CDR2 are MNHEY and SVGAGI. This CDR3 contains 13 residues. DNA of the CDR3: TGTGCCAGCAGTTGGACATCTAACTATGGCTACACCTTC. It codes for CASSWTSNYGYTF.

The chain employs TRBV4-1 and TRBJ1-1; 7 bases agree with TRBD1. Trimming cost V 2 bases and J 11 bases; bases outside gene matches: 20. The CDR3 consists of 17 residues. Germline V gene sequence: CDR1 MGHRA, CDR2 YSYEKL. CDR3 region: CASSQRASNRGSTGAFF. The CDR3 coding sequence is TGCGCCAGCAGCCAACGCGCCTCGAACAGGGGATCAACTGGGGCTTTCTTT.

In its sample, this clone was seen once. The CDR3: CAWSVFPKVAQDTQYF. CDR3 nucleotide sequence: TGTGCCTGGAGTGTATTCCCGAAAGTGGCTCAGGATACGCAGTATTTT. The chain links TRBV30 to TRBJ2-3; D is unresolved. CDR1 is GTSNPN, CDR2 SVGIG, per germline (reference sequence). The CDR3 covers 16 residues. Deletions cut 0 bases from V and 6 bases from J, with 19 bases between.

The rearrangement links TRBV7-2 to TRBJ2-1, with 7 bases lining up with TRBD1. The germline V gene encodes CDR1 SGHTA and CDR2 FQGNSA. This CDR3 has 14 amino acids. The V gene end was trimmed by 5 bases and the J gene end by 7 bases; junction bases not matched to a gene: 8. The CDR3 sequence is CASSPQGPPNEQFF. The CDR3 bases are TGTGCCAGCAGCCCACAGGGGCCCCCGAATGAGCAGTTCTTC.

The rearrangement uses TRBV11-2 and TRBJ2-7, with a tentative D call TRBD2 (6 bases). The V gene's germline CDR1 is SGHAT and CDR2 FQNNGV. The germline V and J ends were trimmed by 3 bases and 2 bases, with 14 bases remaining between them. The CDR3 contains 15 residues. The CDR3 DNA is TGTGCCAGCAGCTTTACCGGGAGCCGGACCTACGAGCAGTACTTC. This encodes CASSFTGSRTYEQYF.

On this clone: One end of the junction fails to match germline, which may point to a read error. CDR3 sequence reads: CASSLGSRQGDTGAFF. For the CDR3, the DNA is TGTGCCAGCAGCTTGGGTTCCAGACAGGGCGACACTGGAGCTTTCTTT. The chain recombines TRBV5-4 with TRBJ1-1, with 7 bases matching TRBD1. CDR3 length: 16 amino acids. Germline lookup yields CDR1 SGHNT and CDR2 YYREEE (reference sequence).

This clone has only a few counts. V is TRBV15 and J is TRBJ2-1; the D gene is possibly TRBD2 (6 bases). With 6 bases removed from V and 5 bases from J, the gap between germline ends came to 17 bases. The CDR3 runs 15 residues. Germline CDR1 is LNHNV and CDR2 is YYDKDF (reference sequence). This CDR3 is CATRITGTGNNEQFF. For the CDR3, the DNA is TGTGCCACCAGGATAACCGGGACTGGGAACAATGAGCAGTTCTTC.

This clone came up many times. The J gene is TRBJ1-1, the V gene TRBV4-1, with TRBD1 matching 9 bases. V was clipped by 4 bases and J by 5 bases; unmatched bases: 8. CDR3 length: 15 amino acids. Germline CDR1 is MGHRA and CDR2 is YSYEKL. The CDR3: CASSLPQGAWTEAFF. The CDR3 DNA is TGCGCCAGCAGCCTCCCACAGGGGGCTTGGACTGAAGCTTTCTTT.